This T cell receptor beta chain appears in the sequencing data of a study of cytomegalovirus exposure and HLA in healthy donors. Study-level information: Unique TCRs from HLA-typed donors, 80 million to 90 million of them, were held in an early data release. The study placed about 81% of its approximately 400 genotyped donors in the Caucasian-associated ancestry cluster.

Points on this clone: Antigen specificity is unknown.

Study conclusions and caveats: Testing in vitro showed a few CMV-associated chains specific for CMV antigens. In a later analysis, a missense DCLRE1C variant was linked to TCR beta V- and J-gene trimming.

PCR used 60 Vbeta primers and 13 Jbeta primers. Measured with immunoSEQ multiplex PCR; TCRdb has only the in-frame clones, and not every one. The sample holds around 140,000 clones, about 75% seen once. Germline V lookup: CDR1 KGHSH, CDR2 LQKENI. The CDR3 has 15 amino acids. V was trimmed by 3 bases and J by 2 bases, leaving 14 bases between them. This sequence originates from a middle-aged woman in good health and CMV-seronegative. V gene TRBV18 combines with J gene TRBJ2-7; D call uncertain. The sequenced material came from PBMCs. The CDR3: CASSPNAAGTYEQYF. The CDR3 nucleotides read TGTGCCAGCTCACCCAACGCGGCCGGAACCTACGAGCAGTACTTC. Full variable domain (outside the CDR3, taken from reference TRBV18 and TRBJ2-7): NAGVMQNPRHLVRRRGQEARLRCSPMKGHSHVYWYRQLPEEGLKFMVYLQKENIIDESGMPKERFSAEFPKEGPSILRIQQVVRGDSAAYFCASSPNAAGTYEQYFGPGTRLTVT.